This entry lists 9 T cell receptor beta chains sequenced from one sample in a study of T cell clonotyping in hematopoietic cell transplantation. Libraries were prepared by immunoSEQ multiplex PCR; TCRdb keeps only in-frame clonotypes and omits some of them. The data contain 6,000 to 8,000 clones, 88% of them singletons. Time point here: recipient sample about 28 days before transplant, after cytoreduction. Material: peripheral blood mononuclear cells, obtained before stem cell transplant. These receptor sequences come from a man aged 60 to 75 with acute myeloid leukemia. Some clones in this sample may be carry-over from other donors' samples.

This clone was seen only once. The chain links TRBV9 to TRBJ2-7, with D possibly matching TRBD2 (5 bases). This CDR3 spans 15 amino acids. Germline CDR1 reads SGDLS; CDR2 reads YYNGEE. The V end lost 0 bases, the J end lost 2 bases, and 12 bases lay between the germline ends. The DNA for the CDR3 is TGTGCCAGCAGCGTAGGCCCTGAGGGTCCCTACGAGCAGTACTTC. It is translated as CASSVGPEGPYEQYF.

The chain has TRBV5-1 and TRBJ2-7, with D perhaps TRBD2 (5 bases). This CDR3 has 14 amino acids. In germline, CDR1 is SGHRS, CDR2 YFSETQ. V was trimmed by 1 base and J by 0 bases, leaving 8 bases between them. CDR3 in amino acids: CASSLSGGSYEQYF. As DNA, the CDR3 is TGCGCCAGCAGCTTGTCCGGAGGCTCCTACGAGCAGTACTTC.

The chain couples TRBV14 to TRBJ1-2, with D perhaps TRBD1 (5 bases). CDR1 is SGHDN, CDR2 FVKESK, per germline. V lost 0 bases and J 8 bases, leaving 16 bases between the germline ends. This CDR3 region has 15 residues. The CDR3 region is CASSQDGGVSQGYTF. CDR3 in DNA: TGTGCCAGCAGCCAAGACGGGGGGGTGTCCCAAGGCTACACCTTC.

This rearrangement joins TRBV7-7 to TRBJ2-5; 8 nucleotides agree with TRBD1. The CDR3 spans 14 residues. CDR1 SSHAT and CDR2 FNYEAQ come from the germline V gene (reference sequence). V was clipped by 5 bases and J by 2 bases; unmatched bases: 4. CDR3 amino acids: CASSQTGVQETQYF. In nucleotides, the CDR3 is TGTGCCAGCAGCCAGACAGGGGTACAAGAGACCCAGTACTTC.

The chain combines TRBV14 with TRBJ2-7; D gene unclear. The germline CDR1 and CDR2 sequences are SGHDN and FVKESK. The CDR3 contains 14 residues. V lost 0 bases to trimming and J lost 4 bases, with 10 bases between them. CDR3 amino acids: CASSQDIRAYEQYF. The DNA for the CDR3 is TGTGCCAGCAGCCAAGATATTAGGGCTTACGAGCAGTACTTC.

The V gene is TRBV4-1, the J gene TRBJ1-6, with a possible D match to TRBD1 (5 bases). V lost 3 bases and J lost 1, with 7 bases in between. Per germline, CDR1 MGHRA and CDR2 YSYEKL. CDR3 length equals 15 residues. This chain's CDR3 is CASSQGLSYNSPLHF. The CDR3 DNA is TGCGCCAGCAGCCAGGGGCTTTCCTATAATTCACCCCTCCACTTT.

V is TRBV18 and J is TRBJ1-2, with 8 bases fitting TRBD1. With 4 bases clipped from V and 3 bases from J, the junction kept 7 bases outside the gene matches. The CDR3 runs 15 residues. Per germline, CDR1 KGHSH and CDR2 LQKENI. The CDR3 is CASSLGTGQDYGYTF. CDR3 bases: TGTGCCAGCTCACTCGGCACGGGACAGGACTATGGCTACACCTTC.

This clone showed up just once. The chain joins TRBV7-2 to TRBJ2-5; 9 nucleotides match TRBD2. Germline values: CDR1 SGHTA, CDR2 FQGNSA. This CDR3 is built from 16 residues. V shed 4 bases and J 5 bases; nucleotides not matched to a gene: 11. The CDR3 sequence: CASSSRTSAMWETQYF. The CDR3 nucleotides are TGTGCCAGCAGCTCCCGGACTAGCGCGATGTGGGAGACCCAGTACTTC.

V and J are TRBV7-2 and TRBJ2-7; D not certain. Trimming stripped 5 bases from V and 6 bases from J, with 11 bases between. The CDR3 spans 12 residues. The germline V gene encodes CDR1 SGHTA and CDR2 FQGNSA. CDR3 amino acids: CASSPGRVEQYF. DNA of the CDR3: TGTGCCAGCAGCCCAGGCCGGGTCGAGCAGTACTTC.